This T cell receptor beta chain is drawn from a study of identical twins. Germline CDR1 and CDR2: WNHNN and SYGVQD (reference sequence). Trimming removed 7 bases from V and 0 bases from J; junction bases left unmatched: 6. The length of the CDR3 is 15 residues. Of note for this clonotype: Its specificity is unknown.

One entry per CDR3 protein, called by TCRdb with MiXCR from the 5' RACE reads. Of about 900,000 distinct CDR3 sequences in the sample, more than 9% were seen once. The study's findings and limits: The models systematically underestimated how much out-of-frame TCR alpha was shared in monozygotic twins. Donors were not followed over many years; analysis was cross-sectional. Whereas memory repertoires showed no such difference, abundant cord blood beta clonotypes carried fewer insertions.

This sample was also put to use in a study of yellow fever vaccine responses in identical twins.

J is TRBJ1-1 and V is TRBV10-1, with 9 bases lining up with TRBD1. This sequence originates from a woman aged 18-29 years in good health. Sequenced material: PBMCs. The DNA for the CDR3 is TGCGCCAGCATGGGGACAGGGTCGATGAACACTGAAGCTTTCTTT. Its protein product is CASMGTGSMNTEAFF.